A single sample gave rise to the 5 T cell receptor beta chains below, sequenced in a study of cytomegalovirus exposure and HLA in healthy donors (dated by TCRdb to 2016 to 2017). The protocol used for the library was the immunoSEQ multiplex PCR assay. For the multiplex PCR, a mixture combining 60 forward primers for TCR Vbeta segments and 13 reverse primers for TCR Jbeta segments was used. As stored in TCRdb, this immuneACCESS dataset retains in-frame rearrangements with V and J assigned. A fraction of the clones does not appear; measured against another copy, unresolved V genes explain less than half of the discrepancy, and the remainder lacks a known reason. Within this sample are fewer than 95,000 clones, with over 60% of them counted one time only. Just over 3% of the sample comes from the top ten. Sample: PBMCs. All receptors come from a man aged 40-49 years in good health and CMV-seronegative.

This chain links TRBV29-1 with TRBJ1-5; no definite D call. The CDR3 totals 14 residues. With 6 bases removed from V and 0 bases from J, the gap between germline ends came to 12 bases. Germline lookup yields CDR1 SQVTM and CDR2 ANQGSEA. The CDR3 DNA sequence: TGCAGCGTCAAAATTGACAATAGCAATCAGCCCCAGCATTTT. Translated: CSVKIDNSNQPQHF.

V is TRBV18 and J is TRBJ1-3; 7 bases fit TRBD1. The CDR3 is 19 amino acids. The V gene end was trimmed by 4 bases and the J gene end by 8 bases; junction bases not matched to a gene: 23. In germline, CDR1 is KGHSH, CDR2 LQKENI. Written as DNA, the CDR3 is TGTGCCAGCTCACGCCCGTCGAGCCGGGACAGCGGTCCTTTTTACACCATATATTTT. It is translated as CASSRPSSRDSGPFYTIYF.

V gene TRBV7-9 combines with J gene TRBJ1-4; TRBD1 is a possible D gene (6 bases). The V end was cut by 5 bases, the J end by 2 bases, with 18 bases between. The germline V gene encodes CDR1 SEHNR and CDR2 FQNEAQ (reference sequence). The CDR3 contains 17 residues. CDR3 nucleotides: TGTGCCAGCAGCGCATGGGGGGGGGCTGAGACTAATGAAAAACTGTTTTTT. The encoded protein is CASSAWGGAETNEKLFF.

A single count supports this clone. The chain links TRBV7-2 to TRBJ1-1, with 7 bases matching TRBD1. Germline CDR1 is SGHTA and CDR2 is FQGNSA. V gave up 4 bases and J gave up 5 bases; unmatched junction bases: 4. CDR3 length: 13 residues. CDR3 in amino acids: CASSSTGVTEAFF. CDR3 in DNA: TGTGCCAGCAGCTCCACAGGGGTGACTGAAGCTTTCTTT.

The genes are TRBV7-9 and TRBJ1-4; 11 bases line up with TRBD1. With V trimmed by 5 bases and J by 2 bases, 7 bases remained unmatched. Germline V gives CDR1 SEHNR, CDR2 FQNEAQ (reference sequence). The CDR3 has 17 residues. This CDR3 reads CASSGQDRGPTNEKLFF. The CDR3 DNA reads TGTGCCAGCAGCGGGCAGGACAGGGGGCCTACTAATGAAAAACTGTTTTTT.